These 27 T cell receptor beta chains were sequenced from one sample in a study of T cell responses to AZD1222 COVID-19 vaccine (dated by TCRdb to the early 2020s). The library was prepared using the immunoSEQ multiplex PCR assay. Sourced from immuneACCESS, this table was stored by TCRdb with only in-frame sequences that have V and J called. A share of the clones is absent; for the studies checked, an unresolved V gene accounts for under half, and the remainder has no known explanation. This sample lists 100,000 to 150,000 clones; 90% were detected once. The ten largest clones take up just over 7% of the sample. This sample's time point label indicates: baseline before first vaccination. The specimen was peripheral blood, collected on day 0 of AZD1222 vaccination. The receptors here all came from an adult in good health.

The DNA of the CDR3 is TGTGCCAGTAGTACCGACGGCAGGGCCTACGAGCAGTACTTC. Protein sequence: CASSTDGRAYEQYF. The gene calls are TRBV19 and TRBJ2-7; D might be TRBD1 (5 bases). The germline gives CDR1 LNHDA, CDR2 SQIVND (reference sequence). The CDR3 spans 14 residues. V was trimmed by 4 bases and J by 2 bases, leaving 12 bases between them.

The rearrangement uses TRBV15 and TRBJ2-6; possible D gene TRBD2, 5 bases. Germline CDR1 reads LNHNV; CDR2 reads YYDKDF (reference sequence). The CDR3 is made up of 13 amino acids. Trimming cost V 9 bases and J 4 bases, with 10 bases left between them. The CDR3 is CATLASGANVLTF. The CDR3, as DNA: TGTGCCACTCTAGCCTCGGGGGCCAACGTCCTGACTTTC.

This rearrangement joins TRBV19 to TRBJ2-3; the match to TRBD2 covers 7 bases. Germline lookup yields CDR1 LNHDA and CDR2 SQIVND (reference sequence). V was pared by 4 bases and J by 2 bases, with 6 bases of the junction left unmatched. The CDR3 covers 15 residues. CDR3 coding DNA: TGTGCCAGTAGTACAGAAGCGGGAACCACAGATACGCAGTATTTT. This sequence encodes CASSTEAGTTDTQYF.

This chain links TRBV7-2 with TRBJ2-1, with a possible D match to TRBD2 (6 bases). V lost 2 bases and J 2 bases, leaving 10 bases between the germline ends. This CDR3 is built from 15 residues. Germline-derived CDR1 and CDR2 are SGHTA and FQGNSA. The CDR3 sequence is CASSLSAGTYNEQFF. CDR3 nucleotide sequence: TGTGCCAGCAGCTTATCAGCGGGCACCTACAATGAGCAGTTCTTC. Drawing the rest from reference TRBV7-2 and TRBJ2-1, the complete variable domain is GAGVSQSPSNKVTEKGKDVELRCDPISGHTALYWYRQSLGQGLEFLIYFQGNSAPDKSGLPSDRFSAERTGGSVSTLTIQRTQQEDSAVYLCASSLSAGTYNEQFFGPGTRLTVL.

This rearrangement joins TRBV6-5 to TRBJ2-7; weak D call: TRBD2 (5 bases). Germline CDR1 is MNHEY and CDR2 is SVGAGI. The CDR3 length is 12 residues. The germline V and J ends were trimmed by 6 bases and 7 bases, with 13 bases remaining between them. The CDR3 nucleotides are TGTGCCAGCAGGATCCCTCCGGGGGAGCAGTACTTC. This sequence encodes CASRIPPGEQYF.

This clone was observed a single time. Within the sample, other DNA sequences also encode this same CDR3. The chain joins TRBV18 to TRBJ1-3; no clear D. V was cut by 3 bases and J by 0 bases, with 9 bases left in between. CDR3 length equals 15 residues. Germline CDR1 KGHSH, CDR2 LQKENI. CDR3 in DNA: TGTGCCAGCTCACCCCCGGGCAGCTCTGGAAACACCATATATTTT. Translating it yields CASSPPGSSGNTIYF.

The chain couples TRBV21-1 to TRBJ1-4. TRBV21-1 is deemed a pseudogene. The CDR3 spans 15 residues. The CDR3 region has the DNA TGTGCCAGCAGCAAAGGTAGGGCAGAAAATGAAAAACTGTTTTTT. As protein: CASSKGRAENEKLFF.

In this sample, this clone turned up once. CDR3 in amino acids: CASSSLGGLYEQYF. In DNA form, the CDR3 reads TGTGCCAGCAGTAGTTTAGGGGGACTCTACGAGCAGTACTTC. The chain couples TRBV27 to TRBJ2-7; D tentatively reads TRBD1 or TRBD2 (6 bases each). Trimming left V 5 bases short and J 3 bases short, with 14 bases between. Germline CDR1 reads MNHEY; CDR2 reads SMNVEV (reference sequence). This CDR3 region has 14 residues.

This rearrangement joins TRBV28 to TRBJ2-3, with TRBD2 identical over 12 bases. The CDR3 extends over 18 amino acids. In germline, CDR1 is MDHEN, CDR2 SYDVKM. The trim removed 3 bases at V and 0 bases at J, leaving 7 bases unmatched. The CDR3 protein is CASSLVLAGGPSTDTQYF. The CDR3 DNA reads TGTGCCAGCAGTTTGGTACTAGCGGGAGGCCCTAGCACAGATACGCAGTATTTT. The full variable domain, in which reference TRBV28 and TRBJ2-3 provide the parts outside the CDR3, is DVKVTQSSRYLVKRTGEKVFLECVQDMDHENMFWYRQDPGLGLRLIYFSYDVKMKEKGDIPEGYSVSREKKERFSLILESASTNQTSMYLCASSLVLAGGPSTDTQYFGPGTRLTVL.

The rearrangement joins TRBV4-1 to TRBJ2-3; D is possibly TRBD1 or TRBD2 (5 bases each). The CDR3 totals 20 residues. V lost 4 bases to trimming and J lost 0 bases, with 26 bases between them. Germline CDR1 MGHRA, CDR2 YSYEKL. The CDR3 sequence is CASSLQYSGSGTSSTDTQYF. The CDR3, as DNA: TGCGCCAGCAGCCTCCAATACTCCGGGTCTGGGACCTCTAGCACAGATACGCAGTATTTT.

This rearrangement joins TRBV19 to TRBJ1-5; 7 bases are a match to TRBD1. The V segment lost 8 bases and the J segment 7 bases; nucleotides outside the gene matches: 8. This CDR3 region has 13 residues. Germline CDR1 is LNHDA and CDR2 is SQIVND (reference sequence). DNA for the CDR3: TGTGCCAGTTCAGCAGGGGGAGGACAGCCCCAGCATTTT. This codes for CASSAGGGQPQHF.

This clone appeared a single time. The junction differs from germline at one of its ends, possibly a read error. This chain uses TRBV9 with TRBJ1-6; 9 bases match TRBD1. The CDR3 consists of 19 residues. Per the germline V gene, CDR1 is SGDLS and CDR2 is YYNGEE. In DNA form, the CDR3 reads TGCGCCAGCAGCAAGGGGGGGGACAGGGCTAGCTCCTATAATTCACCCCTCCACTTT. Translation gives CASSKGGDRASSYNSPLHF.

A single count supports this clone. The chain combines TRBV18 with TRBJ1-1; 7 bases are a match to TRBD1. The CDR3 contains 15 residues. Per germline, CDR1 KGHSH and CDR2 LQKENI. V trimming: 4 bases; J trimming: 3 bases; junction bases outside the gene matches: 8. The CDR3 protein is CASSLLQGGDTEAFF. CDR3 coding DNA: TGTGCCAGCTCACTTCTCCAGGGGGGGGACACTGAAGCTTTCTTT.

This clone was seen once. J is TRBJ2-3 and V is TRBV19; D gene uncertain. Looked up from germline, CDR1 is LNHDA and CDR2 is SQIVND (reference sequence). V lost 4 bases and J lost 2, with 10 bases in between. This CDR3 is built from 14 residues. The DNA for the CDR3 is TGTGCCAGTAGTAGAAACGTATTCACAGATACGCAGTATTTT. It codes for CASSRNVFTDTQYF. Supplemented by reference TRBV19 and TRBJ2-3, the full variable domain reads DGGITQSPKYLFRKEGQNVTLSCEQNLNHDAMYWYRQDPGQGLRLIYYSQIVNDFQKGDIAEGYSVSREKKESFPLTVTSAQKNPTAFYLCASSRNVFTDTQYFGPGTRLTVL.

The chain couples TRBV7-2 to TRBJ1-1; a possible D gene is TRBD1 (5 bases). The CDR3 consists of 15 residues. Germline CDR1 and CDR2: SGHTA and FQGNSA. V was shortened by 0 bases and J by 6 bases, with 14 bases between the two germline ends. The CDR3 sequence is CASSLAPWGLPEAFF. In DNA form, the CDR3 reads TGTGCCAGCAGCTTAGCGCCATGGGGACTTCCTGAAGCTTTCTTT.

This clone was detected once. The chain is built from TRBV18 and TRBJ2-3; D is unresolved. CDR3 length: 14 residues. Trimming shortened V by 0 bases and J by 3 bases, and 7 bases separated the two germline ends. Germline V gives CDR1 KGHSH, CDR2 LQKENI. The CDR3 sequence: CASSPPSQTDTQYF. CDR3 DNA sequence: TGTGCCAGCTCACCACCTAGCCAGACAGATACGCAGTATTTT.

The CDR3: CASSRWTGDNEQFF. The CDR3 nucleotides read TGTGCCAGCAGCCGTTGGACAGGGGACAATGAGCAGTTCTTC. V is TRBV7-2 and J is TRBJ2-1, with 9 bases matching TRBD1. Germline values: CDR1 SGHTA, CDR2 FQGNSA. J was trimmed by 5 bases and V by 5 bases; bases with no gene match: 4. The CDR3 consists of 14 residues.

This clone was detected a few times. The J gene is TRBJ1-1, the V gene TRBV18; D gene unclear. The CDR3 contains 16 residues. V was cut by 0 bases and J by 4 bases, with 15 bases left in between. Germline V gives CDR1 KGHSH, CDR2 LQKENI. The CDR3 is CASSPPSEARGTEAFF. CDR3 DNA: TGTGCCAGCTCACCACCGTCGGAGGCGCGGGGCACTGAAGCTTTCTTT.

The CDR3 DNA follows: TGTGCCAGCAGTCTCGTGGTTAGCAATCAGCCCCAGCATTTT. Its protein is CASSLVVSNQPQHF. The chain employs TRBV28 and TRBJ1-5; D is unclear. Trimming stripped 5 bases from V and 0 bases from J, with 8 bases between. CDR1 MDHEN and CDR2 SYDVKM come from the germline V gene. The CDR3 runs to 14 residues. The entire variable domain, with the rest obtained from reference TRBV28 and TRBJ1-5, is as follows: DVKVTQSSRYLVKRTGEKVFLECVQDMDHENMFWYRQDPGLGLRLIYFSYDVKMKEKGDIPEGYSVSREKKERFSLILESASTNQTSMYLCASSLVVSNQPQHFGDGTRLSIL.

The chain couples TRBV3-1 (or the pseudogene TRBV3-2) to TRBJ2-5; no clear D. The CDR3 contains 13 residues. The V gene lost 4 bases and the J gene lost 5 bases, with 11 bases spanning the gap. CDR1 is LGHDT and CDR2 is YNNKEL in the germline V gene (reference sequence). The CDR3 is CASSPLGSETQYF. CDR3 DNA: TGTGCCAGCAGCCCCCTAGGCTCGGAGACCCAGTACTTC.

The chain uses TRBV29-1 and TRBJ2-3; a weak D match, TRBD2 (7 bases). CDR3 length equals 15 residues. The germline V gene encodes CDR1 SQVTM and CDR2 ANQGSEA. V lost 6 bases and J 6 bases, leaving 22 bases between the germline ends. The CDR3 reads CSVGEGVRFSDTQYF. The CDR3 DNA is TGCAGCGTGGGGGAGGGGGTTAGGTTCAGCGATACGCAGTATTTT.

V usage is TRBV6-6 and J usage is TRBJ1-4, with no clear D. Germline CDR1 is MNHNY and CDR2 is SVGAGI (reference sequence). This CDR3 contains 13 residues. The V end was cut by 2 bases, the J end by 7 bases, with 8 bases between. The CDR3 sequence is CASSYTDGEKLFF. In nucleotides, the CDR3 is TGTGCCAGCAGTTACACCGACGGTGAAAAACTGTTTTTT.

This clone was counted a few times. The sample has other DNA sequences that encode this CDR3 too. The gene calls are TRBV27 and TRBJ2-2; D ambiguous. With 3 bases removed from V and 1 base from J, the gap between germline ends came to 3 bases. This CDR3 is built from 13 residues. Germline V lookup: CDR1 MNHEY, CDR2 SMNVEV (reference sequence). The CDR3 here is CASSFQNTGELFF. The CDR3 region has the DNA TGTGCCAGCAGTTTCCAGAACACCGGGGAGCTGTTTTTT.

About this clone: One junction end disagrees with the germline gene, perhaps due to a read error. Other DNA sequences of this sample code for an identical CDR3. The chain is built from TRBV29-1 and TRBJ2-7, with D uncertain. Looked up from germline, CDR1 is SQVTM and CDR2 is ANQGSEA. The CDR3 has 13 amino acids. CDR3 bases: TGCAGCGTTGAATTGGCAATCTCCTACGAGCAATACTTC. Residues: CSVELAISYEQYF.

The CDR3 spells CASSEDRFGYGYTF. The DNA for the CDR3 is TGTGCCAGCAGTGAAGACAGGTTTGGGTATGGCTACACCTTC. The rearrangement uses TRBV2 and TRBJ1-2; possible D gene TRBD1, 5 bases. V lost 1 base and J 5 bases, leaving 11 bases between the germline ends. Looked up from germline, CDR1 is SNHLY and CDR2 is FYNNEI. This CDR3 is 14 amino acids long.

V gene TRBV28 combines with J gene TRBJ1-3, with TRBD1 as a possible D gene (6 bases). The CDR3 runs 14 residues. CDR1 and CDR2 from the germline V gene are MDHEN and SYDVKM. V lost 3 bases to trimming and J lost 2 bases, with 8 bases between them. This chain's CDR3 is CASSLPGAGNTIYF. The CDR3, as DNA: TGTGCCAGCAGTTTGCCAGGGGCTGGAAACACCATATATTTT.

This clone was detected once. V is TRBV11-3 and J is TRBJ1-1; the D is unclear. Trimming pared 5 bases from V and 0 bases from J, leaving 13 bases between. Germline CDR1 SGHNT, CDR2 YENEEA. This CDR3 comprises 15 residues. CDR3 region: CASSLTGGLNTEAFF. CDR3 nucleotides: TGTGCCAGCAGCCTCACGGGCGGCCTGAACACTGAAGCTTTCTTT.